A selection of T cell receptor beta chains follows, all from one sample in a study of blood T cell repertoires in COVID-19. Assay: immunoSEQ multiplex PCR; the TCRdb copy retains only in-frame clones and omits some. The sample carries some 150,000 clones, 80% to 90% recorded once. The sample comprised peripheral blood. The receptors shown here come from a woman between 35 and 50 years old with acute or convalescent COVID-19. CDR3s include the opening cysteine and the closing phenylalanine or tryptophan. A D gene is named only where the DNA matches it firmly. Some rows mark clone size as missing; the rest say once, few, many or name a class of expanded clone.

TRBV10-1,TRBJ2-1,TRBD1,15,NA,CASRTGMRVDNEQFF
TRBV6-5,TRBJ2-1,TRBD1,14,NA,CASSYRGQHNEQFF
TRBV7-8,TRBJ2-7,TRBD2,14,NA,CASSQGLVTYEQYF
TRBV2,TRBJ2-7,TRBD1,13,NA,CASGDSETYEQYF
TRBV9,TRBJ2-3,TRBD2,15,NA,CASSPGSGGEDTQYF
TRBV19,TRBJ1-4,TRBD1,18,NA,CASRLQGKVSTTNEKLFF
TRBV7-9,TRBJ2-3,NA,15,NA,CASSLGGPGTDTQYF
TRBV6-5,TRBJ2-7,NA,14,NA,CASSGGRGGYEQYF
TRBV19,TRBJ2-3,NA,12,NA,CASSPDRYTQYF
TRBV19,TRBJ1-1,NA,13,NA,CASQQGLNTEAFF
TRBV12-3/TRBV12-4,TRBJ2-1,NA,12,NA,CASRGTYNEQFF
TRBV5-1,TRBJ2-1,NA,15,NA,CASSLQDRAYNEQFF
TRBV27,TRBJ2-2,TRBD1,18,NA,CASSLSSGTVLNTGELFF
TRBV13,TRBJ2-2,TRBD2,19,NA,CASSKLRTSGRGSPGELFF
TRBV2,TRBJ2-2,NA,12,NA,CASILNTGELFF
TRBV7-8,TRBJ1-3,NA,16,NA,CASNRGDYSSGNTIYF
TRBV7-2,TRBJ2-4,NA,14,NA,CASSLGPPENIQYF
TRBV9,TRBJ2-1,TRBD2,16,NA,CASSAGTSGIVNEQFF
TRBV2,TRBJ2-7,TRBD1,14,NA,CASSADRGPYEQYF
TRBV29-1,TRBJ2-1,NA,13,NA,CSVYSVTYNEQFF
TRBV19,TRBJ1-1,NA,13,NA,CASTGVLNTEAFF
TRBV2,TRBJ1-2,NA,10,NA,CASRRDGYTF
TRBV18,TRBJ1-5,NA,15,NA,CASSHRDYSNQPQHF
TRBV30,TRBJ2-7,TRBD1,13,NA,CAWGGQGLLEQYF
TRBV7-3,TRBJ2-7,NA,15,NA,CASSSEGARLNEQYF
TRBV7-6,TRBJ2-5,TRBD2,16,NA,CASSHPLSGSRETQYF
TRBV27,TRBJ2-1,TRBD2,16,NA,CASRPWSERGGGEQFF
TRBV28,TRBJ1-3,NA,15,NA,CASSPWVGGEYTIYF
TRBV27,TRBJ2-3,TRBD2,15,once,CASRRTSGNTDTQYF
TRBV7-9,TRBJ2-1,NA,19,NA,CASSPPLSGSLKSLNEQFF
TRBV10-3,TRBJ2-7,NA,14,NA,CAISESLATAEQYF
TRBV11-3,TRBJ2-1,NA,12,NA,CASSLYLSGQFF
TRBV5-1,TRBJ1-2,TRBD1,14,once,CASSTGQGVDGYTF
TRBV20-1,TRBJ2-1,TRBD2,16,NA,CSASGLAGVLYNEQFF
TRBV15,TRBJ1-6,NA,14,NA,CATSRDGRNSPLHF
TRBV2,TRBJ1-5,NA,13,NA,CASSGQANQPQHF
TRBV27,TRBJ2-5,TRBD2,17,NA,CASSSGLAGGVTETQYF
TRBV4-1,TRBJ2-3,NA,13,once,CASSPSFTDTQYF
TRBV7-3,TRBJ1-1,NA,14,NA,CASSPHRLNTEAFF
TRBV7-8,TRBJ2-7,TRBD1,17,NA,CASSFGARGTGNYEQYF
TRBV15,TRBJ1-4,NA,15,NA,CATGARFATNEKLFF